This TCR beta chain is drawn from a study of cytomegalovirus exposure and HLA in healthy donors. Overall study results and limits: Data from an earlier analysis indicated that most TCR beta V segments were productive either about 87% or about 30% of the time.

Worth noting for this clone: Antigen unknown.

The primer mix had 60 Vbeta and 13 Jbeta primers. TCRdb's table, derived via immunoSEQ multiplex PCR, lists solely in-frame clones and lacks some. The profile shows 98,000 or so clones, around three quarters of them singletons. This receptor was taken from a man between 60 and 75 years old in good health and CMV-seropositive. The sequenced sample consisted of PBMCs.

DNA of the CDR3: TGCGCCAGCAGCCAAGCGTCGGGACAATCCTACGAGCAGTACTTC. Protein: CASSQASGQSYEQYF. The rearrangement links TRBV4-1 to TRBJ2-5; D is possibly TRBD1 (6 bases). The DNA matches TRBJ2-7 better at its end, which makes the J call doubtful. The CDR3 covers 15 residues. CDR1 and CDR2 from the germline V gene are MGHRA and YSYEKL.